These 9 T cell receptor beta chains originate from one sample sequenced in a study of OX40 agonist ivuxolimab in advanced cancers. Some clones are missing from TCRdb's copy, which holds only in-frame ones; the method was immunoSEQ multiplex PCR. Of about 71,000 clones detected, 70% to 85% appear once; the ten largest clones hold 0.35% to 0.5%. Sample: CD4+ or CD8+ T cells sorted from blood, taken in a trial of the OX40 agonist ivuxolimab. The receptors were gathered from an adult with an advanced solid tumor such as melanoma, head and neck, liver or kidney cancer.

This chain joins TRBV4-2 and TRBJ2-2; D perhaps matches TRBD1 (7 bases). Trimming left V 0 bases short and J 7 bases short, with 12 bases between. The CDR3 length is 15 residues. Germline-derived CDR1 and CDR2 are LGHNA and YNFKEQ. The CDR3 loop is CASSQDSGGGGELFF. CDR3 nucleotides: TGTGCCAGCAGCCAAGATTCAGGGGGAGGCGGGGAGCTGTTTTTT.

J is TRBJ2-2 and V is TRBV4-3, with unresolved D. Germline-derived CDR1 and CDR2 are LGHNA and YSLEER. V lost 5 bases and J 3 bases, leaving 7 bases between the germline ends. The CDR3 covers 13 residues. The CDR3 sequence: CASSWGDTGELFF. In DNA, the CDR3 is TGCGCCAGCAGCTGGGGTGACACCGGGGAGCTGTTTTTT.

The sample holds a few counts of this clone. The chain joins TRBV10-2 to TRBJ2-3, with a weak D call TRBD1 (6 bases). The germline V gene encodes CDR1 WSHSY and CDR2 SAAADI. Trimming pared 6 bases from V and 4 bases from J, leaving 8 bases between. The CDR3 length is 12 residues. In DNA form, the CDR3 reads TGCGCCAGCAGCTCAGGGGCAGATACGCAGTATTTT. It translates to CASSSGADTQYF.

The rearrangement joins TRBV18 to TRBJ1-1, with TRBD1 identical over 10 bases. Trimming took 4 bases from V and 1 from J; bases not matched to a gene: 3. The CDR3 totals 15 residues. Per the germline V gene, CDR1 is KGHSH and CDR2 is LQKENI. CDR3 sequence reads: CASSLGTGANTEAFF. Here the CDR3 DNA reads TGTGCCAGCTCACTTGGGACAGGGGCGAACACTGAAGCTTTCTTT.

There are a few counts of this clone. The chain employs TRBV7-8 and TRBJ2-2; D is ambiguous. This CDR3 spans 12 amino acids. Germline CDR1 reads SGHVS; CDR2 reads FQNEAQ. V was cut by 7 bases and J by 6 bases, with 9 bases left in between. For the CDR3, the DNA is TGTGCCAGCATCACACCCTCCGGGGAGCTGTTTTTT. Protein: CASITPSGELFF. Supplemented by reference TRBV7-8 and TRBJ2-2, the full variable domain reads GAGVSQSPRYKVAKRGQDVALRCDPISGHVSLFWYQQALGQGPEFLTYFQNEAQLDKSGLPSDRFFAERPEGSVSTLKIQRTQQEDSAVYLCASITPSGELFFGEGSRLTVL.

The chain links TRBV9 to TRBJ2-1; TRBD2 might be the D (5 bases). V lost 4 bases and J 0 bases, leaving 11 bases between the germline ends. The length of the CDR3 is 15 residues. Germline lookup yields CDR1 SGDLS and CDR2 YYNGEE. CDR3 in amino acids: CASSPRAVSYNEQFF. CDR3 in DNA: TGTGCCAGCAGCCCCCGAGCGGTCTCCTACAATGAGCAGTTCTTC.

The rearrangement uses TRBV6-1 and TRBJ1-3, with D hard to call. CDR3 length: 17 residues. Germline-derived CDR1 and CDR2 are MNHNS and SASEGT. Trimming cost V 2 bases and J 0 bases, with 14 bases left between them. The CDR3 sequence is CASSEYIDLDSGNTIYF. CDR3 sequence (DNA): TGTGCCAGCAGTGAATACATTGACTTAGACTCTGGAAACACCATATATTTT.

This chain joins TRBV5-1 and TRBJ2-2, with D possibly matching TRBD1 (6 bases). V was shortened by 5 bases and J by 9 bases, with 17 bases between the two germline ends. This CDR3 is built from 14 residues. CDR1 SGHRS and CDR2 YFSETQ come from the germline V gene. CDR3 amino acids: CASRGGTGTRELFF. The CDR3 DNA reads TGCGCCAGCAGAGGCGGTACAGGGACGCGGGAGCTGTTTTTT.

The chain recombines TRBV18 with TRBJ2-7; TRBD1 is a possible D gene (7 bases). CDR3 size: 15 residues. Germline-derived CDR1 and CDR2 are KGHSH and LQKENI. Trimming took 4 bases from V and 1 from J, leaving 14 bases between them. The CDR3 spells CASSRDSAGSYEQYF. In DNA, the CDR3 is TGTGCCAGCTCACGGGACAGTGCGGGGTCCTACGAGCAGTACTTC.